This TCR beta chain was sequenced during a study of control samples from healthy donors and cancer patients. Using immunoSEQ multiplex PCR, the repertoire was profiled, and TCRdb retains in-frame clones only, with some absent. The profile shows 100,000 to 150,000 clones, 70% to 90% of them singletons. CDR1 and CDR2 from the germline V gene are SGHRS and YFSETQ. The length of the CDR3 is 14 residues. Trimming removed 2 bases at V and 2 bases at J, with 11 bases between. The chain combines TRBV5-1 with TRBJ2-7; maybe TRBD1 (6 bases). This TCR derives from a man aged 45-65 years in good health. Source material: blood. DNA for the CDR3: TGCGCCAGCAGCTTCAGGGGCAGACCCTACGAGCAGTACTTC. This codes for CASSFRGRPYEQYF.